Here is one T cell receptor beta chain with its context. Its antigen is as yet unknown. The assay was immunoSEQ multiplex PCR, and TCRdb's table has in-frame clones only and misses some. Here the sample spans about 2.1 million clones, 93% being singletons. CD45RO-negative CD8 cells positively selected for CCR7 made up the naive population, which excluded terminally differentiated effector memory CD45RA+ cells. This specimen belongs to a study of shared clonotypes between healthy human individuals. Study findings and constraints: Among non-shared clonotypes, generation probabilities were lower than among those shared by all four donors.

The CDR3 covers 15 residues. Germline lookup yields CDR1 LGHNA and CDR2 YSLEER. Trimming shortened V by 2 bases and J by 0 bases, and 7 bases separated the two germline ends. The sequence was obtained from a man aged 18-30 years in good health. Some clones in this sample may be carry-over from other donors' samples. This chain connects TRBV4-3 to TRBJ2-2; D is ambiguous. Sequences were obtained from naive CD8+ T cells from PBMCs. CDR3 DNA sequence: TGCGCCAGCAGCCAACTTAACTCGAACACCGGGGAGCTGTTTTTT. This translates into CASSQLNSNTGELFF.